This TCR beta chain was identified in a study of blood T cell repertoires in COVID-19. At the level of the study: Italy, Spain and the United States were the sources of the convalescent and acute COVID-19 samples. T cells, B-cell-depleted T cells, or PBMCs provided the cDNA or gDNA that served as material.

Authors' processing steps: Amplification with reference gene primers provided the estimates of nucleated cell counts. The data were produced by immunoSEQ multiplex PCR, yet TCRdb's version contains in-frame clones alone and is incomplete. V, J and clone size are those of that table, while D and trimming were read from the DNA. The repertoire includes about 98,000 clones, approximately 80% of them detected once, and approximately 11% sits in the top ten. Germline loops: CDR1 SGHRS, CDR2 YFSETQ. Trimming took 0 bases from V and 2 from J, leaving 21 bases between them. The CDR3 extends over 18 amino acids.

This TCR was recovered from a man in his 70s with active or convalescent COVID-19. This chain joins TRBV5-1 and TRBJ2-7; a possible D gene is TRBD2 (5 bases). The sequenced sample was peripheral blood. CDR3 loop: CASSLVATGNQSPYEQYF. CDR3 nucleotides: TGCGCCAGCAGCTTGGTCGCTACCGGGAACCAATCCCCCTACGAGCAGTACTTC.